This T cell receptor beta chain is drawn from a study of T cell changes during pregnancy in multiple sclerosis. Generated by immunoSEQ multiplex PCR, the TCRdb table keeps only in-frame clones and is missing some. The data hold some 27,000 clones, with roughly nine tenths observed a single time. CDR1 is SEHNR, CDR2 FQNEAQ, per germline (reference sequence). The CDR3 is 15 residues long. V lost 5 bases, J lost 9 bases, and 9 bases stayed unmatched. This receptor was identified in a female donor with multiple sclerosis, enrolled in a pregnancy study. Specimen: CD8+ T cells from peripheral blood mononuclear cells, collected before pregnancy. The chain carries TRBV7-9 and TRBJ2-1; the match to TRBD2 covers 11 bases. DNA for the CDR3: TGTGCCAGCAGCCATTCTAGCGGGGGGACGGGTGAGCAGTTCTTC. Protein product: CASSHSSGGTGEQFF. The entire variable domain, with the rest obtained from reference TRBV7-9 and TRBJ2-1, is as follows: DTGVSQNPRHKITKRGQNVTFRCDPISEHNRLYWYRQTLGQGPEFLTYFQNEAQLEKSRLLSDRFSAERPKGSFSTLEIQRTEQGDSAMYLCASSHSSGGTGEQFFGPGTRLTVL.